This paragraph reports one T cell receptor (beta chain). Using immunoSEQ multiplex PCR, the repertoire was profiled, and TCRdb retains in-frame clones only, with some absent. The sample lists about 110,000 clones, 75% to 95% occurring once. V lost 3 bases to trimming and J lost 5 bases; unmatched junction nucleotides: 5. There are 15 residues in the CDR3. Germline V gene data show CDR1 as MDHEN and CDR2 as SYDVKM. The sample belongs to a study of T cell changes during pregnancy in multiple sclerosis. V gene TRBV28 combines with J gene TRBJ2-1, with 9 bases that match TRBD1. The source is a female donor with multiple sclerosis, enrolled in a pregnancy study. Sequenced material: peripheral blood, taken before pregnancy. The CDR3 region is CASSFGQGRDNEQFF. The DNA for the CDR3 is TGTGCCAGCAGTTTCGGACAGGGGAGAGACAATGAGCAGTTCTTC.